The 16 T cell receptor beta chains presented below share a single source sample, sequenced in a study of identical twins. TCRdb re-called the 5' RACE reads with MiXCR, one entry per CDR3 protein. The sample has 690,000 or so distinct CDR3 sequences, over 5% seen once; the top ten hold under 2%. Sequencing was done on a sample of naive T cells sorted from blood. The receptors originated from a man aged 18 to 35 in good health.

This clonotype was recorded many times. DNA for the CDR3: TGCAGTGCTAGGGACGAAGGCTCCTACAATGAGCAGTTCTTC. Protein sequence: CSARDEGSYNEQFF. This chain joins TRBV20-1 and TRBJ2-1; D uncertain. CDR3 length: 14 residues. Germline loops: CDR1 DFQATT, CDR2 SNEGSKA (reference sequence). V lost 3 bases, J lost 0 bases, and 9 bases lay in between.

CDR3 coding DNA: TGTGCCAGCAGTTTTATAGGTGCTAACTATGGCTACACCTTC. This sequence encodes CASSFIGANYGYTF. V and J are TRBV27 and TRBJ1-2; no reliable D call. This CDR3 region has 14 residues. V was clipped by 3 bases and J by 0 bases, with 8 bases between them. Per germline, CDR1 MNHEY and CDR2 SMNVEV (reference sequence).

Many counts were recorded for this clonotype. The genes are TRBV4-3 and TRBJ2-2; D is undetermined. The CDR3 is made up of 14 amino acids. Trimming pared 0 bases from V and 7 bases from J, leaving 9 bases between. Per the germline V gene, CDR1 is LGHNA and CDR2 is YSLEER. In DNA, the CDR3 is TGCGCCAGCAGCCAAGATGTGGGAATCGGGGAGCTGTTTTTT. This gives the protein CASSQDVGIGELFF.

This clonotype was counted between two and nine times. The rearrangement joins TRBV20-1 to TRBJ1-1; weak D call: TRBD1 (5 bases). This CDR3 comprises 10 residues. The V end was cut by 7 bases, the J end by 11 bases, with 14 bases between. Germline loops: CDR1 DFQATT, CDR2 SNEGSKA (reference sequence). CDR3 sequence: CSVRGERAFF. CDR3 DNA: TGCAGTGTGAGGGGCGAGAGGGCTTTCTTT.

This clonotype was found a few times. J is TRBJ2-1 and V is TRBV5-1, with D unclear. Trimming took off 3 bases at V and 9 bases at J, with 7 bases between the two ends. The CDR3 sequence is 11 residues long. The germline V gene encodes CDR1 SGHRS and CDR2 YFSETQ. Here the CDR3 reads CASSWPGEQFF. In DNA form, the CDR3 reads TGCGCCAGCAGCTGGCCCGGTGAGCAGTTCTTC.

This clonotype was counted many times. V gene TRBV29-1 combines with J gene TRBJ2-4; maybe TRBD1 (6 bases). This CDR3 region has 13 residues. The V gene's germline CDR1 is SQVTM and CDR2 ANQGSEA. Trimming left V 7 bases short and J 7 bases short, with 17 bases between. The CDR3 DNA sequence: TGCAGCGGTCGACAGGTCCTGGGGAACATTCAGTACTTC. Translated, it gives CSGRQVLGNIQYF.

This clonotype was counted between two and nine times. V gene TRBV29-1 combines with J gene TRBJ2-2, with 12 bases identical to TRBD2. J gave up 6 bases and V 2 bases, and 7 bases lay outside the gene matches. The germline CDR1 and CDR2 sequences are SQVTM and ANQGSEA. This CDR3 spans 16 amino acids. The CDR3 nucleotides are TGCAGCGTTGAAACAGCTAGCGGGAGGGCCTCCGGGGAGCTGTTTTTT. Residues: CSVETASGRASGELFF.

This clonotype was observed at least ten times. The chain employs TRBV6-2 or TRBV6-3 and TRBJ2-1; D might be TRBD2 (6 bases). V lost 0 bases, J lost 7 bases, and 16 bases lay in between. The length of the CDR3 is 16 residues. Per the germline V gene, CDR1 is MNHEY and CDR2 is SVGEGT. The DNA of the CDR3 is TGTGCCAGCAGTTACTCCCTAGCGACCGCGAAAAATGAGCAGTTCTTC. Protein sequence: CASSYSLATAKNEQFF.

This clonotype was recorded many times. This chain connects TRBV20-1 to TRBJ2-1, with 8 bases matching TRBD2. Germline V gene lookup returns CDR1 DFQATT and CDR2 SNEGSKA (reference sequence). The CDR3 has 17 amino acids. With 3 bases clipped from V and 2 bases from J, the junction kept 12 bases outside the gene matches. This CDR3 is CSASHPRGGKTYNEQFF. CDR3 DNA: TGCAGTGCTAGTCACCCCCGGGGGGGAAAGACCTACAATGAGCAGTTCTTC.

This clonotype was detected ten times or more. CDR3 region: CSVVGLREWGEQFF. The CDR3 bases are TGCAGCGTTGTGGGTCTCCGGGAGTGGGGTGAGCAGTTCTTC. The rearrangement uses TRBV29-1 and TRBJ2-1, with D possibly matching TRBD2 (6 bases). Trimming took off 4 bases at V and 9 bases at J, with 19 bases between the two ends. CDR3 size: 14 residues. CDR1 is SQVTM, CDR2 ANQGSEA, per germline.

This clonotype was found many times. The V gene is TRBV7-8, the J gene TRBJ2-3, with a tentative D call TRBD2 (6 bases). Germline lookup yields CDR1 SGHVS and CDR2 FQNEAQ. V lost 0 bases, J lost 7 bases, and 17 bases lay in between. CDR3 size: 16 residues. The CDR3 nucleotides are TGTGCCAGCAGCTTAGCGCAGGCGGGACGGTCCCATACGCAGTATTTT. It codes for CASSLAQAGRSHTQYF.

Only a few counts were recorded for this clonotype. The chain links TRBV19 to TRBJ2-1; no definite D call. The germline CDR1 and CDR2 sequences are LNHDA and SQIVND (reference sequence). The CDR3 covers 14 residues. Trimming stripped 6 bases from V and 0 bases from J, with 9 bases between. The CDR3 bases are TGTGCCAGTAGGCTGGGTGGCTCCTACAATGAGCAGTTCTTC. This encodes CASRLGGSYNEQFF.

This rearrangement joins TRBV4-1 to TRBJ2-7, with a weak D call TRBD1 (6 bases). Germline V gene data show CDR1 as MGHRA and CDR2 as YSYEKL. Trimming cost V 0 bases and J 6 bases, with 15 bases left between them. The CDR3 covers 15 residues. The CDR3 is CASSQDRLQGSEQYV. CDR3 DNA: TGCGCCAGCAGCCAAGATCGTCTACAGGGCTCCGAGCAGTACGTC.

This clonotype has only a few counts. This rearrangement joins TRBV27 to TRBJ1-5, with 9 bases fitting TRBD1. The J segment lost 3 bases and the V segment lost 5 bases, leaving 8 bases of the junction unmatched. Germline V lookup: CDR1 MNHEY, CDR2 SMNVEV (reference sequence). The CDR3 extends over 16 amino acids. This chain's CDR3 is CASSPYTGGLNQPQHF. In nucleotides, the CDR3 is TGTGCCAGCAGTCCCTACACAGGGGGCCTCAATCAGCCCCAGCATTTT.

In nucleotides, the CDR3 is TGTGCCAGCACTTTAAGGGATGGGAGCACTGAAGCTTTCTTT. It encodes CASTLRDGSTEAFF. V gene TRBV2 combines with J gene TRBJ1-1; D call uncertain. The CDR3 runs 14 residues. Germline V CDR1 and CDR2: SNHLY, FYNNEI. V lost 7 bases, J lost 4 bases, and 16 bases lay in between.

In its sample, this clonotype was seen many times. The J gene is TRBJ2-3, the V gene TRBV20-1; D possibly corresponds to TRBD1 (7 bases). The CDR3 covers 14 residues. The germline gives CDR1 DFQATT, CDR2 SNEGSKA (reference sequence). V was cut by 5 bases and J by 3 bases, with 15 bases left in between. The chain's CDR3 is CSAAPGGRTDTQYF. The CDR3 coding sequence is TGCAGTGCTGCGCCAGGGGGGAGGACAGATACGCAGTATTTT.